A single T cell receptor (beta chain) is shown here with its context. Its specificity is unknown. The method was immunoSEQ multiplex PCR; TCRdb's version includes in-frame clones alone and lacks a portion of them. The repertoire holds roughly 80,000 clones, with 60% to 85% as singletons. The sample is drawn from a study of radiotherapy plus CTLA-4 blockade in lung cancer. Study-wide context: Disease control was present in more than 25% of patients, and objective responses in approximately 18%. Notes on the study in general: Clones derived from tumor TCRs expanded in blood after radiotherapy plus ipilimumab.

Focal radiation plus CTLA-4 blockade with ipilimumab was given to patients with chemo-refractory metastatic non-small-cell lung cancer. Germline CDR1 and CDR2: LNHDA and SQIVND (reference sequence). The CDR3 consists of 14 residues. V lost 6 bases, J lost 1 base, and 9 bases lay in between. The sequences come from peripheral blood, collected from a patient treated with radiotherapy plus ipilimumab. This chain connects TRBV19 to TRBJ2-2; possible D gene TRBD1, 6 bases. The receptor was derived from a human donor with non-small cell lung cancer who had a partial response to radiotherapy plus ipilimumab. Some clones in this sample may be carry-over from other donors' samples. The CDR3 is CASSQDRNTGELFF. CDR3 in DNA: TGTGCCAGTAGCCAGGACAGGAACACCGGGGAGCTGTTTTTT.